A single sample is the source of the 20 T cell receptor beta chains below, sequenced in a study of PD-1 blockade in classical Hodgkin lymphoma. Time point: cycle 4 day 1 (C4D1), after more than five weeks of nivolumab. Every one of the patients relapsed after autologous stem cell transplantation (brentuximab vedotin exposure was variable). Measured with immunoSEQ multiplex PCR; TCRdb has only the in-frame clones, and not every one. The profile covers 20,000 to 25,000 clones, with over 65% appearing a single time and approximately 21% taken by the ten largest. The material sequenced was peripheral blood mononuclear cells (PBMCs), taken before the fourth cycle of nivolumab. The receptors shown here come from a human donor with classical Hodgkin lymphoma.

This rearrangement joins TRBV5-1 to TRBJ2-7, with 8 bases identical to TRBD2. The germline V gene encodes CDR1 SGHRS and CDR2 YFSETQ. The CDR3 runs to 13 residues. After removal of 0 bases from V and 6 bases from J, the junction contained 2 bases not matched to a gene. The CDR3 DNA reads TGCGCCAGCAGCTTGGGGCTAGCGGGCGAGCAGTACTTC. Translation gives CASSLGLAGEQYF.

This clone was recorded once. The J gene is TRBJ1-3, the V gene TRBV6-6, with D unclear. CDR1 is MNHNY, CDR2 SVGAGI, per germline (reference sequence). V was cut by 4 bases and J by 0 bases, with 10 bases left in between. The CDR3 contains 15 residues. The CDR3: CASSWAVNSGNTIYF. The CDR3 region has the DNA TGTGCCAGCAGTTGGGCTGTGAACTCTGGAAACACCATATATTTT.

The CDR3 nucleotides read TGTGCCAGCAGTAAGGGAGACCGAAACACCGGGGAGCTGTTTTTT. Amino acid sequence: CASSKGDRNTGELFF. The chain employs TRBV27 and TRBJ2-2; maybe TRBD2 (5 bases). Between the trimmed V and J ends, which lost 5 bases and 2 bases, there was a span of 12 bases. Germline CDR1 MNHEY, CDR2 SMNVEV (reference sequence). This CDR3 contains 15 residues.

CDR3 region: CAITGSPNEKLFF. The CDR3 region has the DNA TGTGCCATCACGGGTTCCCCCAATGAAAAACTGTTTTTT. The chain joins TRBV10-3 to TRBJ1-4, with D hard to call. The CDR3 contains 13 residues. In germline, CDR1 is ENHRY, CDR2 SYGVKD. Trimming cost V 7 bases and J 5 bases, with 11 bases left between them.

This clone was counted only a few times. The rearrangement uses TRBV5-1 and TRBJ2-1; D is undetermined. With 0 bases removed from V and 1 base from J, the gap between germline ends came to 8 bases. The germline gives CDR1 SGHRS, CDR2 YFSETQ. The CDR3 is 15 amino acids. The CDR3 reads CASSLAAVSYNEQFF. The DNA for the CDR3 is TGCGCCAGCAGCTTGGCAGCAGTTTCCTACAATGAGCAGTTCTTC.

The chain combines TRBV11-2 with TRBJ2-4; D may be TRBD1 (6 bases). V was trimmed by 5 bases and J by 11 bases, leaving 16 bases between them. This CDR3 comprises 13 residues. Germline CDR1 is SGHAT and CDR2 is FQNNGV. The CDR3 protein is CASSRIMGTLQYF. DNA for the CDR3: TGTGCCAGCAGCCGTATTATGGGGACACTTCAGTACTTC.

On this clone itself: The same CDR3 arises from other DNA sequences in this sample as well. CDR3 protein: CASSSEWTYEQYF. The CDR3 nucleotides read TGTGCCAGCAGCTCCGAATGGACCTACGAGCAGTACTTC. The chain has TRBV7-9 and TRBJ2-7, with D hard to call. V lost 4 bases to trimming and J lost 2 bases, with 9 bases between them. This CDR3 region has 13 residues. Per germline, CDR1 SEHNR and CDR2 FQNEAQ (reference sequence).

This clone was seen a handful of times. The V and J genes are TRBV5-1 and TRBJ2-7; TRBD1 matches at 9 bases. This CDR3 has 16 amino acids. Germline loops: CDR1 SGHRS, CDR2 YFSETQ. Germline trimming cut 2 bases from V and 2 bases from J; bases unmatched to any gene: 8. DNA for the CDR3: TGCGCCAGCAGCTTCTGGGACAGGGAATCGACCTACGAGCAGTACTTC. Translating it yields CASSFWDRESTYEQYF.

This clone was seen more than once but under ten times. The chain employs TRBV5-1 and TRBJ1-1, with TRBD1 identical over 8 bases. V was pared by 6 bases and J by 1 base, with 2 bases of the junction left unmatched. The V gene's germline CDR1 is SGHRS and CDR2 YFSETQ. The length of the CDR3 is 13 residues. The CDR3 DNA reads TGCGCCAGCATGGGACAGGAGAACACTGAAGCTTTCTTT. This translates into CASMGQENTEAFF.

CDR3 in amino acids: CASSLALGNEQFF. CDR3 DNA sequence: TGTGCCAGCAGCTTAGCCCTGGGTAATGAGCAGTTCTTC. V gene TRBV7-7 combines with J gene TRBJ2-1; D remains ambiguous. Trimming removed 0 bases at V and 7 bases at J, with 7 bases between. The CDR3 is 13 residues long. Germline V gene sequence: CDR1 SSHAT, CDR2 FNYEAQ (reference sequence).

In its sample, this clone was seen once. The V gene is TRBV5-1, the J gene TRBJ2-5, with D perhaps assigned TRBD1 or TRBD2 (5 bases each). The germline V gene encodes CDR1 SGHRS and CDR2 YFSETQ. The CDR3 has 18 amino acids. Trimming stripped 1 base from V and 2 bases from J, with 21 bases between. The CDR3 sequence is CASSLTPTGRGSQETQYF. Here the CDR3 DNA reads TGCGCCAGCAGCTTGACCCCGACGGGACGAGGATCTCAAGAGACCCAGTACTTC.

This clone turned up a few times. The chain is built from TRBV19 and TRBJ2-7; 9 bases map to TRBD2. The germline V gene has CDR1 LNHDA and CDR2 SQIVND (reference sequence). Germline trimming cut 3 bases from V and 0 bases from J; bases unmatched to any gene: 9. This CDR3 is 17 amino acids long. CDR3 in amino acids: CASSMGTSSKSSYEQYF. As DNA, the CDR3 is TGTGCCAGTAGTATGGGGACTAGCAGTAAAAGCTCCTACGAGCAGTACTTC.

This sequence joins TRBV28 and TRBJ2-2, with D perhaps TRBD1 or TRBD2 (5 bases each). The CDR3 runs to 18 residues. Germline lookup yields CDR1 MDHEN and CDR2 SYDVKM. The V end lost 5 bases, the J end lost 2 bases, and 21 bases lay between the germline ends. The CDR3 loop is CASSGAPGARGNTGELFF. DNA for the CDR3: TGTGCCAGCAGTGGGGCGCCGGGCGCTCGGGGAAACACCGGGGAGCTGTTTTTT.

J is TRBJ2-2 and V is TRBV5-1; perhaps TRBD1 as D (5 bases). V was shortened by 0 bases and J by 1 base, with 7 bases between the two germline ends. CDR1 SGHRS and CDR2 YFSETQ come from the germline V gene. The CDR3 loop spans 15 amino acids. The chain's CDR3 is CASSLGQLNTGELFF. The DNA for the CDR3 is TGCGCCAGCAGCTTGGGACAGCTGAACACCGGGGAGCTGTTTTTT.

The CDR3 DNA reads as TGTGCCACCAGGATAGGGGGCTCTGGAAACACCATATATTTT. Its translation: CATRIGGSGNTIYF. This rearrangement joins TRBV15 to TRBJ1-3, with a tentative D call TRBD1 (6 bases). The CDR3 is made up of 14 amino acids. V lost 6 bases to trimming and J lost 0 bases, with 9 bases between them. Germline V gene lookup returns CDR1 LNHNV and CDR2 YYDKDF (reference sequence).

The chain joins TRBV19 to TRBJ2-7; the match to TRBD1 covers 10 bases. The CDR3 sequence is 15 residues long. CDR1 is LNHDA and CDR2 is SQIVND in the germline V gene (reference sequence). Trimming at V came to 5 bases and at J to 6 bases, leaving 10 bases not matched to a gene. CDR3 nucleotide sequence: TGTGCCAGTAGTCGCCCGGGACAGGGGAATCGCGAGCAGTACTTC. It encodes CASSRPGQGNREQYF.

This chain connects TRBV12-5 to TRBJ2-7, with D perhaps matching TRBD2 (6 bases). The V gene lost 5 bases and the J gene lost 4 bases, with 9 bases spanning the gap. The CDR3 consists of 12 residues. Germline V gene sequence: CDR1 LGHNT, CDR2 FRNRAP. Here the CDR3 DNA reads TGTGCTAGTGGTCAACGGGGGTACGAGCAGTACTTC. It is translated as CASGQRGYEQYF.

The chain joins TRBV18 to TRBJ1-1; 7 nucleotides align to TRBD1. This CDR3 has 15 amino acids. The V segment lost 6 bases and the J segment 6 bases; nucleotides outside the gene matches: 13. CDR1 and CDR2 (germline): KGHSH, LQKENI. The CDR3 sequence: CASSRGNTGAPEAFF. The CDR3 DNA is TGTGCCAGCTCTCGGGGGAATACAGGGGCTCCTGAAGCTTTCTTT.

This clone came up once. The chain couples TRBV2 to TRBJ2-3; D gene uncertain. The V end lost 6 bases, the J end lost 6 bases, and 4 bases lay between the germline ends. The CDR3 is 10 amino acids. The germline V gene encodes CDR1 SNHLY and CDR2 FYNNEI. This CDR3 reads CASRSDTQYF. The CDR3 nucleotides read TGTGCCAGCAGGTCGGATACGCAGTATTTT.

Remarks on this clone: The sample holds other DNA sequences that translate to the same CDR3. CDR3 protein: CASSLNLGTGYNEQFF. The CDR3 DNA sequence: TGCGCCAGCAGCTTGAATCTCGGGACTGGTTACAATGAGCAGTTCTTC. The J gene is TRBJ2-1, the V gene TRBV5-1, with D tentatively TRBD2 (6 bases). CDR1 and CDR2 from the germline V gene are SGHRS and YFSETQ. V was cut by 1 base and J by 4 bases, with 15 bases left in between. The CDR3 totals 16 residues.